The T cell receptor (beta chain) described here comes from a study of blood T cells in healthy people across ages. CDR1 and CDR2 (germline): SGHTA, FQGNSA. The CDR3 is 14 amino acids. This clonotype was seen only a few times. Then a second PCR, running about 6 to 11 cycles, was carried out with a sample-barcoded 5' primer and a J-beta primer mix. Tags on each cDNA molecule came from a template-switch adaptor with 12 random nucleotides. TCRdb re-called the 5' RACE reads through MiXCR, storing one row per CDR3 protein. Altogether approximately 580,000 distinct CDR3 sequences are present, approximately 25% being singletons, with the ten largest covering less than 9%. These data were likewise used in another study, on T cells of mothers and their children. That study reports: For unrelated pairs as for related ones, thymic selection shapes TCR recombination output similarly.

This TCR was recovered from a boy younger than 18 in good health. The chain recombines TRBV7-2 with TRBJ2-1, with TRBD1 matching over 7 bases. The J call may be mistaken, given a closer DNA end match to TRBJ2-7. The sample comprised blood. The CDR3 nucleotides read TGTGCCAGCAGCTTAGCCAGGGGGTCCTACGAGCAGTACTTC. It is translated as CASSLARGSYEQYF.